This T cell receptor (beta chain) is from a study of CD8+CD57+ T cells in acquired aplastic anemia. Study-level background: Sorting CD4+ and CD8+ cells gave DNA averaging about 2.9 ug. General study findings and limits: Patients and healthy controls showed no significant CD8+ Simpson's diversity difference. Researchers report that twenty-nine CD8+ CDR3 sequences appeared in both patients and controls.

Worth noting for this clonotype: Its antigen is undetermined.

This CDR3 contains 15 residues. The germline V gene has CDR1 MGHDK and CDR2 SYGVNS. V gave up 3 bases and J gave up 5 bases; unmatched junction bases: 4. Patients included in sequencing had previously demonstrated CD8+CD57+ cell expansion by flow cytometry. Each patient gave a blood sample that was collected before any therapy had been received. It was genomic DNA that served as the template for profiling TCR beta VDJ and CDR3. TCRdb recomputed calls from the reads with MiXCR, one row per CDR3 protein. The sample holds hundreds of thousands of distinct CDR3 sequences, around a third seen once. The chain recombines TRBV25-1 with TRBJ2-3, with TRBD1 matching 11 bases. The clonotype originates from a human donor with aplastic anemia. Sequenced input: sorted CD4+, CD8+, or CD8+CD57+ T cells (not recorded which) from PBMCs. The CDR3 region has the DNA TGTGCCAGCAGTGAGAGGACAGGGGGCTTAGATACGCAGTATTTT. Translating it yields CASSERTGGLDTQYF.